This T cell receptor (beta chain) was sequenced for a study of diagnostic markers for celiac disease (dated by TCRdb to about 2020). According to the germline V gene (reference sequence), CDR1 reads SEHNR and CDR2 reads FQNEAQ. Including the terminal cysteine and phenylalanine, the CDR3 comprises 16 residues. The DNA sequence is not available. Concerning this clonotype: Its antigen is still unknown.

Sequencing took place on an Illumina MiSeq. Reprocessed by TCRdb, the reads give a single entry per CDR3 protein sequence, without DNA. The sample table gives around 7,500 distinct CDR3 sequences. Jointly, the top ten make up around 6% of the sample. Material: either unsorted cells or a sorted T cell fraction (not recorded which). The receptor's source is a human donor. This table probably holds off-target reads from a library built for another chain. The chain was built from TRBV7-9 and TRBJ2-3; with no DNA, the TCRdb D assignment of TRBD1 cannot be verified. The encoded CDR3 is CASSKARDGGTDTQYF.